This T cell receptor (beta chain) was identified in a study of shared clonotypes between healthy human individuals (TCRdb year 2020). For context, the study as a whole: A few men and two women, aged 18 to 49 years, made up the cohort. For each donor, CD4 naive and CD4 memory were each given three plates, CD8 naive was given two plates, and CD8 memory was given one plate. Blood TCR repertoires of several healthy adults were deeply sequenced to estimate repertoire size and the extent of clonotype sharing between individuals. To increase sequencing depth and limit assay-specific biases, different laboratories used diverse techniques to prepare libraries and sequence TCR repertoires. Per donor, leukapheresis produced somewhere between about 0.94 and 9.5 billion PBMCs. Overall study results and their limits: Based on pairwise subsampling, the degree of clonotype sharing among donors was expected to be affected by sequencing depth. The small number of donors limited the genetic and exposure-history diversity represented. Naive subsets generally had larger estimated clonotype richness than memory subsets did. Compared with non-shared clonotypes, clonotypes shared by all four sorted-subset donors had higher generation probabilities. Incomplete sequencing was indicated by rarefaction of sorted-subset datasets, despite the large sequencing depth. Only blood was sampled, and tissue TCR repertoires likely differ from those in blood. Across a few donors, around 5% of naive CD4, approximately 3.6% of naive CD8, 2% to 2.5% of memory CD4, and approximately 0.42% of memory CD8 clonotypes were shared.

In the case of this clone: The clone's antigen remains unknown. Base qualities are not at hand, and no much larger clone is one base apart.

Using the deep immunoSEQ assay, TCR CDR3 regions were amplified from genomic DNA by multiplex PCR. For each cell subset, the extracted genomic DNA was distributed evenly across all wells of several immunoSEQ 96-well plates, and each plate served as one replicate. For sorted subsets, roughly 200 ng genomic DNA, equal to about 30,000 T cell genomes, was loaded into each replicate PCR. Purified libraries were measured with a Qubit 3.0 fluorometer, size-checked on a Bioanalyzer 2100, and measured again with the KAPA Library Quantification kit. Every immunoSEQ 96-well plate was sequenced on a dedicated single-read 150-cycle Illumina NextSeq 550 flow cell. In the original analysis: Because the immunoSEQ output held only junctional sequences and lacked quality scores, the filtering could not match the filtering applied to full-length reads. To assign V/J genes and CDR3, sequences were annotated using PyIR, a Python wrapper for IgBLAST v1.9, with IMGT germline references. Reads were removed for weak V/J assignments (E-value above 1e-6), missing CDR3, stop codons, out-of-frame junctions, or ambiguous translated residues. V3J clonotypes were defined as sequences sharing an identical inferred V gene, J gene, and CDR3 amino acid sequence. Percentage overlap between repertoires was calculated by dividing the number of shared unique clonotypes by the size of the smaller repertoire. Three approaches were used to assess repertoire richness: RTK rarefaction, the Chao1 estimator, and Recon v2.1 estimates of unobserved clonotypes. Generation probabilities were computed with OLGA for all TCRbeta clonotypes obtained by the gDNA method from a handful of donors. Imported from immuneACCESS, the table was reduced by TCRdb to in-frame sequences with V and J called. These copies leave out some clones; in studies compared against another copy, an unresolved V gene accounts for under half, and the cause of the remainder is not known. V and J calls and clone size follow that table, whereas D and trimming were derived from the DNA. Present in this sample are approximately 2.5 million clones, 85% to 95% of which were seen just once. The top ten hold about 0.13% of the sample.

The CDR3 spans 14 residues, from the cysteine through the phenylalanine. Solely the CDR3 DNA is kept, with 42 bases framed from the first base. A distance of 12 bases separates the germline ends of V and J, which lose 1 base and 6 bases respectively. CDR1 is given as GTSNPN and CDR2 as SVGIG, both from the germline V gene (reference sequence). The donors were healthy, HIV-negative adults with no recently reported acute infections or vaccinations. Every donor was a Caucasian adult residing in Nashville, Tennessee, USA. CD4+ T cells were enriched by magnetic negative selection; naive cells were then positively selected on CD45RA, and the negative fraction formed the memory subset. Blood was obtained by leukapheresis, after which PBMCs were separated by Ficoll-Histopaque density gradient centrifugation and cryopreserved in liquid nitrogen vapor phase. Purity and quantity of every magnetically sorted T cell population were checked by analytical flow cytometry. Each sorted fraction had its genomic DNA isolated and then quantified by UV absorbance on a Nanodrop 2000c.

The sequence was collected from a man in his late teens or twenties in good health. The V gene is TRBV30 and the J gene is TRBJ2-2; the D region may be TRBD1 or TRBD2, each matching 5 bases equally. Sequenced: naive CD4+ T cells sorted from blood. The cell subset or site label corresponds to: CD45RA+ positively selected. The bases are TGTGCCTGGAGTGAGGGGCCGGGGCCCGGGGAGCTGTTTTTT. This sequence encodes CAWSEGPGPGELFF. This CDR3, with the reference TRBV30 and TRBJ2-2 proteins standing in past its ends, gives the full variable domain SQTIHQWPATLVQPVGSPLSLECTVEGTSNPNLYWYRQAAGRGLQLLFYSVGIGQISSEVPQNLSASRPQDRQFILSSKKLLLSDSGFYLCAWSEGPGPGELFFGEGSRLTVL.